This T cell receptor (beta chain) was sequenced in a study of T-cell reconstitution after alpha-beta-depleted transplantation in children. The germline gives CDR1 MNHEY, CDR2 SVGAGI. The germline V and J ends were trimmed by 4 bases and 7 bases, with 22 bases remaining between them. This CDR3 is built from 17 residues. The TCRbeta library was prepared with unique molecular identifiers. TCRdb processed the PCR reads anew with MiXCR; each CDR3 protein has one entry. There are approximately 430,000 distinct CDR3 sequences in the sample; roughly 17% occur only once, and 25% to 30% lies in the top ten. General study findings and limits: Newly made T cells mostly supplied T-cell counts and diversity one year after transplant. About two months after transplant, alpha-beta T cells reportedly came from several hundred expanded graft clones.

This clonotype was counted a few times. Antigen specificity is unknown. The rearrangement uses TRBV6-5 and TRBJ2-2; D is possibly TRBD2 (7 bases). Here the sequenced sample was PBMCs, mostly from graft donor cells, taken 360 days after TCRalphabeta/CD19-depleted stem cell transplant. The receptor comes from a boy under two years old who had a stem cell transplant for Wiskott-Aldrich syndrome, so the T cells may come from the graft donor. The CDR3 is CASSSRSTGGSVGELFF. The CDR3 DNA reads as TGTGCCAGCAGTTCCCGCAGTACGGGGGGCTCGGTCGGGGAGCTGTTTTTT.